The entry that follows covers one TCR beta chain sequence. Its antigen remains unidentified. TCRdb used MiXCR to reprocess the reads, holding one entry per CDR3 protein. Seen here are more than 250,000 distinct CDR3 sequences, around a quarter observed once, and the top ten hold approximately 12%. Germline V gene data show CDR1 as LNHDA and CDR2 as SQIVND (reference sequence). Trimming took off 8 bases at V and 4 bases at J, with 12 bases between the two ends. The CDR3 totals 13 residues. These data originate in a study of T cell repertoires in cytomegalovirus infection. This TCR came from a human donor in good health (CMV status not recorded). Some clones in this sample may be carry-over from other donors' samples. The chain couples TRBV19 to TRBJ2-1; maybe TRBD2 (6 bases). The material was cultured PBMCs, obtained from culture after CMV antigen stimulation. Here the CDR3 reads CASGGTEYNEQFF. The CDR3 nucleotides are TGTGCCAGTGGGGGGACGGAGTACAATGAGCAGTTCTTC.